The rows below give T cell receptor beta chains drawn from one sample of a study of blood T cells in healthy people across ages. Each CDR3 protein gets one entry after TCRdb re-called the 5' RACE reads with MiXCR. The sample carries hundreds of thousands of distinct CDR3 sequences, around 21% recorded once. Material for sequencing was blood. Receptors were obtained from a man between 65 and 85 years old in good health. Both conserved end residues are part of each CDR3. The D gene is left open where the match is weak. Rows give clone size only sometimes, using once, few, many, or a class for an expanded clone.

many,TRBJ1-4,TRBV6-1,NA,TGTGCCAGCAGTGGCAGGGTCGGTGAAAAACTGTTTTTT,CASSGRVGEKLFF
NA,TRBJ2-7,TRBV7-2,NA,TGTGCCAGCAGCTTAGCTTACGGGAGCTCCTGCGAGCAGTACTTC,CASSLAYGSSCEQYF
NA,TRBJ2-1,TRBV20-1,TRBD2,TGCAGTGCTAGGACTAGCGGGAGAAATCATGAGCAGTTCTTC,CSARTSGRNHEQFF
NA,TRBJ2-5,TRBV21-1,NA,TGTGCCAGCAGCAGTGGCCTTGGGGGACAGACTTGGGAGACCCAGTACTTC,CASSSGLGGQTWETQYF
NA,TRBJ2-7,TRBV15,NA,TGTGCCACCAGCCCGGATTCTTACTACGAGCAGTGCTTC,CATSPDSYYEQCF
NA,TRBJ2-1,TRBV21-1,NA,TGTGCCAGCAGCAGGGGACTAGCGGGAATTAGCTCCTACAATGAGCAGTTCTTC,CASSRGLAGISSYNEQFF
NA,TRBJ2-1,TRBV12-3/TRBV12-4,NA,TGTGCCAGTCGGAGAGGGTTCGATGAGCAGTTCTTC,CASRRGFDEQFF
many,TRBJ2-1,TRBV9,NA,TGTGCCAGCAGCCCTACTAGCTCCTACAATGAGCAGTTCTTC,CASSPTSSYNEQFF
many,TRBJ1-5,TRBV18,NA,TGTGCCAGCTCACCCCCAGGAGGTAGCAATCAGCCCCAGCATTTT,CASSPPGGSNQPQHF
NA,TRBJ2-4,TRBV2,NA,TGTGCCAGCAGCAGAGCCGTTGAAAACATTCAGTACTTC,CASSRAVENIQYF
NA,TRBJ1-2,TRBV7-9,NA,TGTGCCAGCAGCTCTCAGAGCCCCTATGGCTACACCTTC,CASSSQSPYGYTF
few,TRBJ1-4,TRBV20-1,NA,TGCAGTGCTAGCCCGGACACCAATGAAAAACTGTTTTTT,CSASPDTNEKLFF
NA,TRBJ2-1,TRBV12-3/TRBV12-4,TRBD2,TGTGCCAGCCTAGCGGGAGTTTACAATGAGCAGTTCTTC,CASLAGVYNEQFF
many,TRBJ2-7,TRBV28,NA,TGTGCCAGCAGTTTAACGTACTCCTACGAGCAGTACTTC,CASSLTYSYEQYF
few,TRBJ2-3,TRBV20-1,NA,TGCAGTGCTAACCCAGCGGGCACCACAGATACGCAGTATTTT,CSANPAGTTDTQYF
NA,TRBJ2-1,TRBV6-5,TRBD2,TGTGCCAGCGGGCGAGCGGGAGGGCCGTTTTACAATGAGCAGTTCTTC,CASGRAGGPFYNEQFF
once,TRBJ2-1,TRBV20-1,NA,TGCAGTGCTAGTAAGTGGGAGAGGTACTACAATGAGCAGTTCTTC,CSASKWERYYNEQFF
many,TRBJ2-5,TRBV29-1,NA,TGCAGCGTTGACAGGGGTCAAGAGACCCAGTACTTC,CSVDRGQETQYF
few,TRBJ1-2,TRBV6-5,TRBD1,TGTGCCAGCAGTTTCGACAGGGCTTCGGGGGGCTACACCTTC,CASSFDRASGGYTF
many,TRBJ2-3,TRBV11-2,NA,TGTGCCAGCAGCTTGGACTTGGGCACAGATACGCAGTATTTT,CASSLDLGTDTQYF
NA,TRBJ1-6,TRBV20-1,TRBD1,TGCAGTGCTAGACCCGGACAGGGAGTCAATTCACCCCTCCACTTT,CSARPGQGVNSPLHF
many,TRBJ2-3,TRBV20-1,TRBD1,TGCAGTGCCCGGACAGGGGCAGATACGCAGTATTTT,CSARTGADTQYF
few,TRBJ1-2,TRBV5-5,NA,TGTGCCAGCAGCTCGCTCGGGACGCCATATGGCTACACCTTC,CASSSLGTPYGYTF
NA,TRBJ2-7,TRBV2,NA,TGTGCCAGCAGTACAGTGAGCGAGCAGTACTTC,CASSTVSEQYF
few,TRBJ2-7,TRBV4-2,TRBD1,TGTGCCAGCAGCCCTCGTTCAGGACAGGTATATCACGAGCAGTACTTC,CASSPRSGQVYHEQYF
few,TRBJ2-7,TRBV2,NA,TGTGCCGGCAACTCAGGGGCGGCAGTCGACGAGCAGTACTTC,CAGNSGAAVDEQYF
NA,TRBJ2-5,TRBV5-1,TRBD2,TGCGCCAGCAGCCTTCAGACTAGCGGGAGTGGAGAGACCCAGTACTTC,CASSLQTSGSGETQYF
NA,TRBJ1-5,TRBV30,TRBD1,TGTGCCTGGAGTGGATCGACAGGGATTGATCAGCCCCAGCATTTT,CAWSGSTGIDQPQHF
NA,TRBJ2-5,TRBV6-5,TRBD1,TGTGCCAGCAGCCGGAGGACAGGGATAGAGACCCAGTACTTC,CASSRRTGIETQYF